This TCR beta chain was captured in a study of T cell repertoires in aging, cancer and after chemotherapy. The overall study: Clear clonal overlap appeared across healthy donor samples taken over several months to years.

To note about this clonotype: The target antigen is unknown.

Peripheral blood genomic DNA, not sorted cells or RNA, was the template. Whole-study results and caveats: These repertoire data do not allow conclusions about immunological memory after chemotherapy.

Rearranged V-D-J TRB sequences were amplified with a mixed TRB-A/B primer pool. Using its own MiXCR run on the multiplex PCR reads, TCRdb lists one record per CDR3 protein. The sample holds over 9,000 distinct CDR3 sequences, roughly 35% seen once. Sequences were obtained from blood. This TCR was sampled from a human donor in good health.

Here the CDR3 reads CASSPGTSGTPYEQYF. Here the CDR3 DNA reads TGTGCCAGCTCACCGGGTACTAGCGGGACCCCCTACGAGCAGTACTTC. V usage is TRBV18 and J usage is TRBJ2-7, with 10 positions matching TRBD2. Germline V gene sequence: CDR1 KGHSH, CDR2 LQKENI. J was trimmed by 2 bases and V by 3 bases; bases with no gene match: 7. CDR3 size: 16 residues.